These 9 T cell receptor beta chains share one sample of origin, sequenced in a study of blood T cells in healthy people across ages. PCR was performed a second time for about 6 to 12 cycles using a sample-barcoded 5' primer and a J-beta primer mix. TCRdb processed the 5' RACE reads anew with MiXCR; each CDR3 protein has one entry. The table lists 950,000 to 1,200,000 distinct CDR3 sequences, around two fifths of them singletons. The sample consisted of blood. These receptors came from a man aged 18 to 30 in good health.

This clonotype was recorded a few times. The chain has TRBV7-2 and TRBJ1-4, with TRBD1 as a possible D gene (6 bases). Germline loops: CDR1 SGHTA, CDR2 FQGNSA. V lost 2 bases, J lost 8 bases, and 21 bases lay in between. The length of the CDR3 is 17 residues. The CDR3 nucleotides read TGTGCCAGCAGCTTACCCCTCGATGATAGCACAGGGGAAAAACTGTTTTTT. It specifies CASSLPLDDSTGEKLFF.

The CDR3 nucleotides read TGTGCCATCAGTGGACAGAGCAATCAGCCCCAGCATTTT. This sequence encodes CAISGQSNQPQHF. The chain combines TRBV10-3 with TRBJ1-5; tentative D call: TRBD1 (5 bases). Germline V CDR1 and CDR2: ENHRY, SYGVKD. V lost 4 bases and J lost 1, with 5 bases in between. The CDR3 is 13 residues long.

The V and J genes are TRBV6-2 or TRBV6-3 and TRBJ1-5, with TRBD1 as a possible D gene (6 bases). This CDR3 is 13 amino acids long. Germline V gene lookup returns CDR1 MNHEY and CDR2 SVGEGT. The V end was cut by 7 bases, the J end by 7 bases, with 14 bases between. CDR3 amino acids: CASKTPDRQPQHF. DNA of the CDR3: TGTGCCAGCAAAACCCCAGACAGGCAGCCCCAGCATTTT.

The chain joins TRBV12-3 or TRBV12-4 to TRBJ2-1; TRBD1 might be the D (6 bases). There are 13 residues in the CDR3. V was cut by 2 bases and J by 14 bases, with 16 bases left in between. In DNA, the CDR3 is TGTGCCAGCAGTTTAAGTTCCAGGGCAGGGGAGTTCTTC. The encoded protein is CASSLSSRAGEFF.

This clonotype showed up just a few times. The rearrangement uses TRBV29-1 and TRBJ1-4; 10 nucleotides match TRBD1. Germline V gives CDR1 SQVTM, CDR2 ANQGSEA. CDR3 length: 13 residues. V lost 6 bases and J lost 7; bases outside the gene matches: 5. Here the CDR3 DNA reads TGCAGCGTGTCGGGACAGGGGTTTGAAAAACTGTTTTTT. The encoded protein is CSVSGQGFEKLFF.

The chain joins TRBV7-9 to TRBJ1-4; D not certain. The V gene lost 7 bases and the J gene lost 8 bases, with 17 bases spanning the gap. The CDR3 consists of 14 residues. CDR1 and CDR2 from the germline V gene are SEHNR and FQNEAQ (reference sequence). This chain's CDR3 is CASTTGGVREKLFF. CDR3 in DNA: TGTGCCAGCACCACGGGCGGGGTTCGAGAAAAACTGTTTTTT.

The chain carries TRBV20-1 and TRBJ1-1, with a possible D match to TRBD1 (5 bases). This CDR3 is 13 amino acids long. Trimming took 7 bases from V and 4 from J, leaving 16 bases between them. Germline loops: CDR1 DFQATT, CDR2 SNEGSKA (reference sequence). Here the CDR3 reads CSVETELGTEAFF. CDR3 DNA sequence: TGCAGTGTTGAGACAGAATTGGGCACTGAAGCTTTCTTT.

This clonotype was seen only a few times. V and J are TRBV7-8 and TRBJ1-6; D is possibly TRBD1 (6 bases). Germline CDR1 reads SGHVS; CDR2 reads FQNEAQ. The CDR3 has 14 amino acids. Trimming left V 3 bases short and J 10 bases short, with 13 bases between. Written as DNA, the CDR3 is TGTGCCAGCAGCTTTCAGGGGTTAGGATCACCCCTCCACTTT. Translated, it gives CASSFQGLGSPLHF. The entire variable domain, with the rest obtained from reference TRBV7-8 and TRBJ1-6, is as follows: GAGVSQSPRYKVAKRGQDVALRCDPISGHVSLFWYQQALGQGPEFLTYFQNEAQLDKSGLPSDRFFAERPEGSVSTLKIQRTQQEDSAVYLCASSFQGLGSPLHFGNGTRLTVT.

The count of this clonotype is one. This chain connects TRBV18 to TRBJ2-3; TRBD1 agrees at 9 bases. CDR3 length: 16 amino acids. Trimming at V came to 5 bases and at J to 2 bases, leaving 8 bases not matched to a gene. Germline V CDR1 and CDR2: KGHSH, LQKENI. CDR3 sequence: CASSTGQGRDTDTQYF. DNA of the CDR3: TGTGCCAGCTCAACAGGACAGGGGCGAGACACAGATACGCAGTATTTT.